The clone carrying this T cell receptor beta chain was detected only a few times. Its matching antigen is unknown. TCRdb itself ran the 5' RACE reads through MiXCR, one entry per CDR3 protein. The table has 150,000 to 200,000 distinct CDR3 sequences, about a fifth seen once. This sample is part of a study of T-cell memory formation after mild COVID-19. Findings and limits, study-wide: The study found contracting CD4+ clones mainly in CM and EM and contracting CD8+ clones in EMRA.

CDR3 length: 16 residues. Between the trimmed V and J ends, which lost 0 bases and 3 bases, there was a span of 12 bases. Germline V gene sequence: CDR1 SGHAT, CDR2 FQNNGV. The receptor comes from an adult woman who had mild COVID-19 (a few samples of this study predate the infection). Cell type and time point are not known. The J gene is TRBJ2-1, the V gene TRBV11-2; D gene ambiguous. Material for sequencing was PBMCs or a T cell subset sorted from them (not recorded which). The CDR3 bases are TGTGCCAGCAGCTTAGAAGGATCCTCCAGCTACAATGAGCAGTTCTTC. Its protein is CASSLEGSSSYNEQFF.